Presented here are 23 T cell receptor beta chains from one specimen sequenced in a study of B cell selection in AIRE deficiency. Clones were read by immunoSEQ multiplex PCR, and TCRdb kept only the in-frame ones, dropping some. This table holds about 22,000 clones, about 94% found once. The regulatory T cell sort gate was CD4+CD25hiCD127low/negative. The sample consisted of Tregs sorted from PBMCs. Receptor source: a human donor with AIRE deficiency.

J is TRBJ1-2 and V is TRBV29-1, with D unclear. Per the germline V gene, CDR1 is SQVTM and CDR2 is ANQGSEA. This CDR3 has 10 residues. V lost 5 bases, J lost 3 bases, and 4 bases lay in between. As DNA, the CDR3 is TGCAGCGTTAGTGACTATGGCTACACCTTC. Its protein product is CSVSDYGYTF.

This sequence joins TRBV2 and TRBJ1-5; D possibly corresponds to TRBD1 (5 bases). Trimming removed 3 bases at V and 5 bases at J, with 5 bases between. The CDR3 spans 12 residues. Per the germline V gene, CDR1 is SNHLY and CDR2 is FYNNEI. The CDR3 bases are TGTGCCAGCAGTGACAGGGATCAGCCCCAGCATTTT. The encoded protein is CASSDRDQPQHF.

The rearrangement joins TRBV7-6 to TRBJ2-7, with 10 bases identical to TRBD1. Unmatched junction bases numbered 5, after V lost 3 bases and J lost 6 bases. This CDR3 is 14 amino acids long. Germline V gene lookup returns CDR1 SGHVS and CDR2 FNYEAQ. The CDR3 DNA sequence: TGTGCCAGCAGCTTTAGACAGGGGGCCGGCGAGCAGTACTTC. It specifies CASSFRQGAGEQYF.

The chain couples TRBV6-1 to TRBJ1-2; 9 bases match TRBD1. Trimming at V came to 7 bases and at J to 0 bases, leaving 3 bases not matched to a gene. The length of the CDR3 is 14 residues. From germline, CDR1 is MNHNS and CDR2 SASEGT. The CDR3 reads CASIRDRANYGYTF. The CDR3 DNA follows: TGTGCCAGCATCCGGGACAGGGCTAACTATGGCTACACCTTC.

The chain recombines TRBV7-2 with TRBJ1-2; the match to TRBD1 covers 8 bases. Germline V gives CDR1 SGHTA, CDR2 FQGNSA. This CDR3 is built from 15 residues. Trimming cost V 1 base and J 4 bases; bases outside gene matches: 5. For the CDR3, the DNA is TGTGCCAGCAGCTTAGGACCTGGACAGGGCTATGGCTACACCTTC. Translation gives CASSLGPGQGYGYTF.

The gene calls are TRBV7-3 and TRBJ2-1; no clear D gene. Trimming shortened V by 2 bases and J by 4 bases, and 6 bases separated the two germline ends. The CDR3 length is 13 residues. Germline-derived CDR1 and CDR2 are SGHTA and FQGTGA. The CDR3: CASSLQVYNEQFF. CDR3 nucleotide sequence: TGTGCCAGCAGCTTACAGGTATACAATGAGCAGTTCTTC.

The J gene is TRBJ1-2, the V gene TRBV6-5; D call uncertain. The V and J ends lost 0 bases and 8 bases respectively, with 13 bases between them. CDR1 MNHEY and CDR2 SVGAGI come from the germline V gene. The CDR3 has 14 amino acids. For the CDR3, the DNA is TGTGCCAGCAGTTACTCGTTGGGATCTTGGGGCTACACCTTC. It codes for CASSYSLGSWGYTF.

The CDR3 spells CSGTSHDEQYF. Here the CDR3 DNA reads TGCAGTGGGACTAGCCACGACGAGCAGTACTTC. The chain has TRBV20-1 and TRBJ2-7, with 8 bases that match TRBD2. The V segment lost 7 bases and the J segment 5 bases; nucleotides outside the gene matches: 4. Germline CDR1 DFQATT, CDR2 SNEGSKA (reference sequence). The CDR3 loop spans 11 amino acids.

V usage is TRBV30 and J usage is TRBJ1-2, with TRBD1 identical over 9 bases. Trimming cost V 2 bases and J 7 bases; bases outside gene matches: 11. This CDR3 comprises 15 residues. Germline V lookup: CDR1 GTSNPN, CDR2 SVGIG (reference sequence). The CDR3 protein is CAWSIYRDRERGYTF. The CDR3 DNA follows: TGTGCCTGGAGTATATACCGGGACAGGGAGCGTGGCTACACCTTC.

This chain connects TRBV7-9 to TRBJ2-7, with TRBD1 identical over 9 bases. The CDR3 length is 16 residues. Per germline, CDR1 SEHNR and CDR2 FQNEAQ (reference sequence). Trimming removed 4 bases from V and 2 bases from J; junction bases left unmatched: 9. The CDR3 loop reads CASSSPQRQGAYEQYF. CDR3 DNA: TGTGCCAGCAGCTCTCCTCAACGACAGGGGGCCTACGAGCAGTACTTC.

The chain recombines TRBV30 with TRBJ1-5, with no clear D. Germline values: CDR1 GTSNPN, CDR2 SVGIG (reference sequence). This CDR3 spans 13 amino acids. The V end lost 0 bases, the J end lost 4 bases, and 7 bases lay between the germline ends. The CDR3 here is CAWSVRQNQPQHF. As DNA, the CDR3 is TGTGCCTGGAGTGTAAGGCAAAATCAGCCCCAGCATTTT.

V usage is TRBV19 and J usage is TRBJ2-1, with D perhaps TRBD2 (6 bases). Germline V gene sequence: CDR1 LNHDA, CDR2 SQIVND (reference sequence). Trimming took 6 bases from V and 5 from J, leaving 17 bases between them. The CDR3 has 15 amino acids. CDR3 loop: CASRQLGRKDNEQFF. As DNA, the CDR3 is TGTGCCAGTAGGCAACTCGGGAGAAAGGACAATGAGCAGTTCTTC.

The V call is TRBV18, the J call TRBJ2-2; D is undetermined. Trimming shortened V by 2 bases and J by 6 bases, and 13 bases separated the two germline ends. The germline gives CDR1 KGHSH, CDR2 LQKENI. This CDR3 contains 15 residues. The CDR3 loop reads CASSPVTVVAGELFF. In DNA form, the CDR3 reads TGTGCCAGCTCACCAGTTACCGTGGTCGCCGGGGAGCTGTTTTTT.

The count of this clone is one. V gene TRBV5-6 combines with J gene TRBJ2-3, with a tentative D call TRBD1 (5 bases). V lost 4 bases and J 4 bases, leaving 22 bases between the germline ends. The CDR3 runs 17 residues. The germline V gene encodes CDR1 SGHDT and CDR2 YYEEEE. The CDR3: CASSREWSRANADTQYF. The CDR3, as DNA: TGTGCCAGCAGCCGAGAATGGTCCAGGGCCAACGCAGATACGCAGTATTTT.

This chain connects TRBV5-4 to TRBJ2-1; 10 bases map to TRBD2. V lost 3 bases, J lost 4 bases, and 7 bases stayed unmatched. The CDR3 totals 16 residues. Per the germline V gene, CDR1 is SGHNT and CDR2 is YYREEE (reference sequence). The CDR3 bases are TGTGCCAGCAGCTCCCTACTAGCGGGAAGGTACAATGAGCAGTTCTTC. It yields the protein CASSSLLAGRYNEQFF. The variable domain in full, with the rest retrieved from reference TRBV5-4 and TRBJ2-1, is ETGVTQSPTHLIKTRGQQVTLRCSSQSGHNTVSWYQQALGQGPQFIFQYYREEENGRGNFPPRFSGLQFPNYSSELNVNALELDDSALYLCASSSLLAGRYNEQFFGPGTRLTVL.

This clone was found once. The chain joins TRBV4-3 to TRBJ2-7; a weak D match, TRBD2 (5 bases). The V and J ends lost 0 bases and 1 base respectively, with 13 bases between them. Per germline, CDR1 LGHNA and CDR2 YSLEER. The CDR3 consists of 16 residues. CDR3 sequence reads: CASSQDPSRPSYEQYF. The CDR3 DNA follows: TGCGCCAGCAGCCAAGACCCTAGCAGACCTTCCTACGAGCAGTACTTC.

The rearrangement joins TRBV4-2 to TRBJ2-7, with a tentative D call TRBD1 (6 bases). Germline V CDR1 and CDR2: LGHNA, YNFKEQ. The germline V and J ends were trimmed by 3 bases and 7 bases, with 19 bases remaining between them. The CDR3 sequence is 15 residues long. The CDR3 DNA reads TGTGCCAGCAGCCAGGATCAGGGGTCCTTTGGGGAGCAGTACTTC. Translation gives CASSQDQGSFGEQYF.

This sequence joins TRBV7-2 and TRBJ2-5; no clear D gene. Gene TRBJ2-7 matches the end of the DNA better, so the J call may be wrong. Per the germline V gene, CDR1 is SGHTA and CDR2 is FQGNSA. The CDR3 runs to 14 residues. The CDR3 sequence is CASSPGGMPHEQYF. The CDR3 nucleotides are TGTGCCAGCAGCCCCGGTGGTATGCCCCACGAGCAGTACTTC.

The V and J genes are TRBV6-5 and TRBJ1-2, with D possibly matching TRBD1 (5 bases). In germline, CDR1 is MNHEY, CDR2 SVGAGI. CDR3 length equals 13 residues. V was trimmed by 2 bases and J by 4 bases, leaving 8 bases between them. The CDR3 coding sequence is TGTGCCAGCAGTTACAGGGGCGGCTATGGCTACACCTTC. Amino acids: CASSYRGGYGYTF.

This CDR3 is CASSPFGGAYNEQFF. CDR3 coding DNA: TGTGCCAGCTCACCTTTTGGCGGGGCCTACAATGAGCAGTTCTTC. The V and J genes are TRBV18 and TRBJ2-1; D is possibly TRBD2 (6 bases). The length of the CDR3 is 15 residues. V was shortened by 3 bases and J by 2 bases, with 11 bases between the two germline ends. In germline, CDR1 is KGHSH, CDR2 LQKENI.

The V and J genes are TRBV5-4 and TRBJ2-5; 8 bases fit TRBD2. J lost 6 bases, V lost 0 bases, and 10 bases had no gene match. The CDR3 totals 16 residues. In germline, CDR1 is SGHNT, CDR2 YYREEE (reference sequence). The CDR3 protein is CASSLGDGVAGKTQYF. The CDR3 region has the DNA TGTGCCAGCAGCTTGGGGGATGGGGTAGCGGGAAAGACCCAGTACTTC.

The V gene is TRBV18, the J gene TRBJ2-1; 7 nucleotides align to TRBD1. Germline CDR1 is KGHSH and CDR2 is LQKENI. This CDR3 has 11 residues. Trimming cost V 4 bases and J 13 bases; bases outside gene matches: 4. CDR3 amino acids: CASSLTGFQFF. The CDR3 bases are TGTGCCAGCTCACTGACAGGGTTCCAGTTCTTC.

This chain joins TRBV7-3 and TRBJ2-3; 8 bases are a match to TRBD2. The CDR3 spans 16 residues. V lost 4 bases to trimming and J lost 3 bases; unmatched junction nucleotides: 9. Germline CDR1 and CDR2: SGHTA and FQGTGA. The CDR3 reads CASSSRGGRRTDTQYF. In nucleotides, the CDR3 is TGTGCCAGCAGCTCCCGGGGGGGGCGCAGGACAGATACGCAGTATTTT.